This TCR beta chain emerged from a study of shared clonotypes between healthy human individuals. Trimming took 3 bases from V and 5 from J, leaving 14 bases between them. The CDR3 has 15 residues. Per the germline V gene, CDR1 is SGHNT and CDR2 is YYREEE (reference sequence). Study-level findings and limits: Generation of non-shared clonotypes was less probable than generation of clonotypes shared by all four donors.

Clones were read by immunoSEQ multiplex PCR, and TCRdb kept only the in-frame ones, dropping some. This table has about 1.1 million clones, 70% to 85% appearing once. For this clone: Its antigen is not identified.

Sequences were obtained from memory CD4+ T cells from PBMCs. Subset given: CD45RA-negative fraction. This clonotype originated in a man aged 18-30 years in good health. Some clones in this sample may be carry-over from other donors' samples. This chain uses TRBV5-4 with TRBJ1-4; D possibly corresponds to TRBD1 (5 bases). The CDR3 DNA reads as TGTGCCAGCAGCTCCGACAGTCGACGGAATGAAAAACTGTTTTTT. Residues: CASSSDSRRNEKLFF.